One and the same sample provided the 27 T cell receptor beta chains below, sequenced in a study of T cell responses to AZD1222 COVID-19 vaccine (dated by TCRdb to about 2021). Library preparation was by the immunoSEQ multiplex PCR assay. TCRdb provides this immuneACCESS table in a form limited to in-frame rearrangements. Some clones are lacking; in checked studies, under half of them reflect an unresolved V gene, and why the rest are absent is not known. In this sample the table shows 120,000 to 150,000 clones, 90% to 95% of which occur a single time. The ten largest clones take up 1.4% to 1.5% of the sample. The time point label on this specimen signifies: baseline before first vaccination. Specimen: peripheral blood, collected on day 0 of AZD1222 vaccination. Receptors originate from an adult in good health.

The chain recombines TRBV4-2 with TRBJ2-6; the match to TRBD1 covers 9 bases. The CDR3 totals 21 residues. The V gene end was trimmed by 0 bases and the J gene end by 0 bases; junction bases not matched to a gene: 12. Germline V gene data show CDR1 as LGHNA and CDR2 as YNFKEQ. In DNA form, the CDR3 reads TGTGCCAGCAGCCAAGATGAGGACAGGGGCTACTTCTACTCTGGGGCCAACGTCCTGACTTTC. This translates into CASSQDEDRGYFYSGANVLTF.

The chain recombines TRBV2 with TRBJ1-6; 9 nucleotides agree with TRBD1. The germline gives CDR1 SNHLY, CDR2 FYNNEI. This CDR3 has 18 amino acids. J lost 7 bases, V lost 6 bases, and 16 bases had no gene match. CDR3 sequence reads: CASRAGTGNMASNSPLHF. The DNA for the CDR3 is TGTGCCAGCAGGGCCGGGACAGGGAATATGGCGTCGAATTCACCCCTCCACTTT.

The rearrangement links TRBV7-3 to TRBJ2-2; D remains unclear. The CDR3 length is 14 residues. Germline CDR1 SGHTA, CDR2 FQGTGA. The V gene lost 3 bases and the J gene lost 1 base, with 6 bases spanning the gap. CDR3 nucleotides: TGTGCCAGCAGCTTCGCAGGGAACACCGGGGAGCTGTTTTTT. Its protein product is CASSFAGNTGELFF.

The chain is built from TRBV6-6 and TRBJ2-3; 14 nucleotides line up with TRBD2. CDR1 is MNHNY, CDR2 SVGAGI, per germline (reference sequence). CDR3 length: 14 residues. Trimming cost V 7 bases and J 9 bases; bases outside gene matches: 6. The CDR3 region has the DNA TGTGCCAGCACGACTAGCGGGGGGGCACAGACGCAGTATTTT. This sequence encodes CASTTSGGAQTQYF.

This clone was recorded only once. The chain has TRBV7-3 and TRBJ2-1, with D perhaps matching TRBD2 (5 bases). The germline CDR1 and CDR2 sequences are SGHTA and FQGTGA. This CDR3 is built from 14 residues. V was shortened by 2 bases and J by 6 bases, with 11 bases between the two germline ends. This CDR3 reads CASSLLRGINEQFF. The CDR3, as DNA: TGTGCCAGCAGCTTATTACGGGGTATCAATGAGCAGTTCTTC.

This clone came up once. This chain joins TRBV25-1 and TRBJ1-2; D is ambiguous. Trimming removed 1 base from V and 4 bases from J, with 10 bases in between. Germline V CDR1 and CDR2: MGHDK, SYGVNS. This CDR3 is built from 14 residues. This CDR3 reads CASSEFAGFYGYTF. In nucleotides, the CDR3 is TGTGCCAGCAGTGAATTCGCGGGGTTCTATGGCTACACCTTC.

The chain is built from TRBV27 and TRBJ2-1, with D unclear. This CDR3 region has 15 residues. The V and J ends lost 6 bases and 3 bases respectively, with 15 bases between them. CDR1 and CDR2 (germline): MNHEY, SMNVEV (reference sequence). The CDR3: CASSLRASFYNEQFF. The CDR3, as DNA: TGTGCCAGCAGCCTCCGGGCTAGTTTCTACAATGAGCAGTTCTTC.

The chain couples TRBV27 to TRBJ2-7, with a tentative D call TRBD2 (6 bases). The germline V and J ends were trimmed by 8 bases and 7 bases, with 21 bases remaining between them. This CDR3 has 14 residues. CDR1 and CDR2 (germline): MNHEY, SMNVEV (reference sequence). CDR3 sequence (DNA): TGTGCCAGCGGGGGGTACGCAGGGCGGAGGGAGCAGTACTTC. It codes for CASGGYAGRREQYF.

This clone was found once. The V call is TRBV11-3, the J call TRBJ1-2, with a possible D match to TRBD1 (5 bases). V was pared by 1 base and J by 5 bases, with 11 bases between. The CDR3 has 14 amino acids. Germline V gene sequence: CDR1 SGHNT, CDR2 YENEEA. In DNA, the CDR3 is TGTGCCAGCAGCTTAGCCAGTCAGGGATATGGCTACACCTTC. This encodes CASSLASQGYGYTF.

The CDR3 DNA follows: TGTGCCAGCAGCTTAGGGGGACAAGCTTTCTTT. Amino acid sequence: CASSLGGQAFF. The chain joins TRBV27 to TRBJ1-1, with D maybe TRBD1 (6 bases). In germline, CDR1 is MNHEY, CDR2 SMNVEV (reference sequence). V gave up 6 bases and J gave up 9 bases, with 11 bases separating them. The CDR3 is 11 amino acids.

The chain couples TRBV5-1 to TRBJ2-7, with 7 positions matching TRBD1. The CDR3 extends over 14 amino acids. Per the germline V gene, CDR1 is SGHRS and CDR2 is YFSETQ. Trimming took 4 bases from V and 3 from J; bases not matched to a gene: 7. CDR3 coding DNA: TGCGCCAGCAGCGAGCTACAGGGGAGCTACGAGCAGTACTTC. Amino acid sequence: CASSELQGSYEQYF.

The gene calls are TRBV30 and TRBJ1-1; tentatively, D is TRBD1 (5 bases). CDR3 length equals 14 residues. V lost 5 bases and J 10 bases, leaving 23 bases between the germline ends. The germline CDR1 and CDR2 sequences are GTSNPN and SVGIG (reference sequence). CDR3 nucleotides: TGTGCCTGGTGGAAGGGTACAGGCCGGGATCGAGCTTTCTTT. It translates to CAWWKGTGRDRAFF.

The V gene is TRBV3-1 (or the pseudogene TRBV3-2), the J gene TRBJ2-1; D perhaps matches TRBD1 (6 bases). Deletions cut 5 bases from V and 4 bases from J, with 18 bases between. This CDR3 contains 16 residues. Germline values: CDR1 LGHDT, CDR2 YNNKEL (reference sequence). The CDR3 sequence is CASSSDRQLPYNEQFF. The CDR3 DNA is TGTGCCAGCAGCTCCGACAGGCAACTTCCTTACAATGAGCAGTTCTTC.

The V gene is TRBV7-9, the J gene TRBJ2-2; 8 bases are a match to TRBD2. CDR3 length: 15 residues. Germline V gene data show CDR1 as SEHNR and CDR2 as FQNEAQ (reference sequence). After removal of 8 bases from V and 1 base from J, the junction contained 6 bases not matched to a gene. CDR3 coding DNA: TGTGCCAGCCCGGGGGGGGGCCTGAACACCGGGGAGCTGTTTTTT. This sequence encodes CASPGGGLNTGELFF.

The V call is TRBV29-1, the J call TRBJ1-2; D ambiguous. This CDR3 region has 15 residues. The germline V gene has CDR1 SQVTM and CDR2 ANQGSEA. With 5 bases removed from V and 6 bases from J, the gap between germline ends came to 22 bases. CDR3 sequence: CSVLPSTNWGNGYTF. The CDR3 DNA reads TGCAGCGTTCTTCCGTCGACCAACTGGGGAAATGGCTACACCTTC. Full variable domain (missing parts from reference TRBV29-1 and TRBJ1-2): SAVISQKPSRDICQRGTSLTIQCQVDSQVTMMFWYRQQPGQSLTLIATANQGSEATYESGFVIDKFPISRPNLTFSTLTVSNMSPEDSSIYLCSVLPSTNWGNGYTFGSGTRLTVV.

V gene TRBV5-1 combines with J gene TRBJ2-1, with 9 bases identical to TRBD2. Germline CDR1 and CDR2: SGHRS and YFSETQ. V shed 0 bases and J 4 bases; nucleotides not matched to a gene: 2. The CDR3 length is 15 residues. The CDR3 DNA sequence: TGCGCCAGCAGCTTGGGCGGGAGGGGGTACAATGAGCAGTTCTTC. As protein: CASSLGGRGYNEQFF.

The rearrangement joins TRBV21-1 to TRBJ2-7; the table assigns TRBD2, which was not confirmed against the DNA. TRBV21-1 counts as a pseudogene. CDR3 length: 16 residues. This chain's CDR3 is CASSKVGRLGTYEQYF. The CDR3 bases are TGTGCCAGCAGCAAAGTAGGCAGACTAGGCACCTACGAGCAGTACTTC.

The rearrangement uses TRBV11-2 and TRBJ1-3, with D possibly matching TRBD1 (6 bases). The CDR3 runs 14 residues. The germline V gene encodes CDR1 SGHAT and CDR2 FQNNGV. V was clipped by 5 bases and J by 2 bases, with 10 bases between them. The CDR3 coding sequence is TGTGCCAGCAGCCCAGGGGTTACTGGAAACACCATATATTTT. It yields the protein CASSPGVTGNTIYF.

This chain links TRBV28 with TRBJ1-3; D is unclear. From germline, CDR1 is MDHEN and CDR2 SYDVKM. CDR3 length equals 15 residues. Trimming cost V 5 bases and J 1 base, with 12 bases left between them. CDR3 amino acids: CASSMRPGSGNTIYF. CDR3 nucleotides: TGTGCCAGCAGTATGCGACCGGGATCTGGAAACACCATATATTTT.

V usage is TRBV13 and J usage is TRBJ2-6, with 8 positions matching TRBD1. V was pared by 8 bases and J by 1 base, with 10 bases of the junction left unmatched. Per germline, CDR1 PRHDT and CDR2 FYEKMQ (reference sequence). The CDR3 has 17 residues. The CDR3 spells CASHRPGGLSGANVLTF. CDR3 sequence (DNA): TGTGCCAGCCACCGGCCAGGGGGCTTATCTGGGGCCAACGTCCTGACTTTC.

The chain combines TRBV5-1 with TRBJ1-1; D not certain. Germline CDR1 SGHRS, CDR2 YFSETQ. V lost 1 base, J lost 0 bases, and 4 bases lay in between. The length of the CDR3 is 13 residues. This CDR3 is CASSLSVNTEAFF. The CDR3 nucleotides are TGCGCCAGCAGCTTGTCTGTGAACACTGAAGCTTTCTTT.

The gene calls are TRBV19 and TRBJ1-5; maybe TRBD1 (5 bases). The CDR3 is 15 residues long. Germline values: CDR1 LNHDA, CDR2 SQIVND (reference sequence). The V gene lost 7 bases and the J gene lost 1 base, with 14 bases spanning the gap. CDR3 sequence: CASTSGWRSNQPQHF. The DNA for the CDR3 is TGTGCCAGTACCTCAGGGTGGCGGAGCAATCAGCCCCAGCATTTT.

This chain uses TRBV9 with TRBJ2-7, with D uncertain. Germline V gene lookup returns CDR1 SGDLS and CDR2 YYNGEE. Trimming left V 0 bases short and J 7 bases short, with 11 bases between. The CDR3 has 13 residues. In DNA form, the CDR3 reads TGTGCCAGCAGCGTAGCCACCGCTGGGGAGCAGTACTTC. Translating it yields CASSVATAGEQYF.

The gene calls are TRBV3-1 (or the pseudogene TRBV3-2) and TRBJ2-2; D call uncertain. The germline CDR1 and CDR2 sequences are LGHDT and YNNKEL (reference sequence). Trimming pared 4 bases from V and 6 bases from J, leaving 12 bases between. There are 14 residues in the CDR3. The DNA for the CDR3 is TGTGCCAGCAGCCCTGGGCGATGGGCCGGGGAGCTGTTTTTT. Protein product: CASSPGRWAGELFF.

CDR3 loop: CASSSSPRGAGNTEAFF. CDR3 nucleotides: TGTGCCAGCAGTTCCAGCCCTCGGGGGGCGGGGAACACTGAAGCTTTCTTT. The rearrangement joins TRBV27 to TRBJ1-1; maybe TRBD1 (6 bases). Germline V gene data show CDR1 as MNHEY and CDR2 as SMNVEV (reference sequence). The CDR3 is 17 residues long. V dropped 4 bases and J dropped 1 base, with 19 bases sitting between them.

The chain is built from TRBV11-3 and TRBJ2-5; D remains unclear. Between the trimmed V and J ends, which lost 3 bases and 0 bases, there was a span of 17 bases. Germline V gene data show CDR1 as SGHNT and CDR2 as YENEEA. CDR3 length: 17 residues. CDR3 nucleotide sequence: TGTGCCAGCAGCTTCTGGGAAGACGGTCGGTACCAAGAGACCCAGTACTTC. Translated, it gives CASSFWEDGRYQETQYF.

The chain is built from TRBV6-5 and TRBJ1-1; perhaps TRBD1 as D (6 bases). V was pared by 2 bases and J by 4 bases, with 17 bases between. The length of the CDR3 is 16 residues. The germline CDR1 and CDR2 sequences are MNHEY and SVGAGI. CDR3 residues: CASSYGGSGHSTEAFF. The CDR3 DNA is TGTGCCAGCAGTTACGGGGGGTCGGGACACTCCACTGAAGCTTTCTTT.